The sequence of this T cell receptor beta chain was determined in a study of spatial heterogeneity in lung cancer. As regards this clonotype: Its target is not known. A read error may account for a junction end that differs from germline. The library was designed around alpha chains, so this beta chain is a stray read whose abundance carries little weight.

General study points: The study found ubiquitous expanded tumor TCRs in blood more at resection than follow-up.

Time point described: sample taken at primary tumor resection. In each case, whole RNA from tumor, nontumor lung or frozen PBMC was sequenced unsorted. Single TCR cDNA molecules each had their own unique molecular identifier. Each CDR3 protein is one row after TCRdb ran MiXCR on the 5' RACE reads. The sample lists more than 10,000 distinct CDR3 sequences; under 5% were seen once. This CDR3 spans 13 amino acids. Germline-derived CDR1 and CDR2 are DFQATT and SNEGSKA (reference sequence). The J gene is TRBJ2-7, the V gene TRBV20-1; no clear D. The material sequenced was PBMCs, taken at surgery. This sequence was found in a male donor with early-stage non-small cell lung cancer. Written as DNA, the CDR3 is TGCAGTGCTAGTATAGTGCAGGAATACGGGCAGTACTTC. It is translated as CSASIVQEYGQYF.